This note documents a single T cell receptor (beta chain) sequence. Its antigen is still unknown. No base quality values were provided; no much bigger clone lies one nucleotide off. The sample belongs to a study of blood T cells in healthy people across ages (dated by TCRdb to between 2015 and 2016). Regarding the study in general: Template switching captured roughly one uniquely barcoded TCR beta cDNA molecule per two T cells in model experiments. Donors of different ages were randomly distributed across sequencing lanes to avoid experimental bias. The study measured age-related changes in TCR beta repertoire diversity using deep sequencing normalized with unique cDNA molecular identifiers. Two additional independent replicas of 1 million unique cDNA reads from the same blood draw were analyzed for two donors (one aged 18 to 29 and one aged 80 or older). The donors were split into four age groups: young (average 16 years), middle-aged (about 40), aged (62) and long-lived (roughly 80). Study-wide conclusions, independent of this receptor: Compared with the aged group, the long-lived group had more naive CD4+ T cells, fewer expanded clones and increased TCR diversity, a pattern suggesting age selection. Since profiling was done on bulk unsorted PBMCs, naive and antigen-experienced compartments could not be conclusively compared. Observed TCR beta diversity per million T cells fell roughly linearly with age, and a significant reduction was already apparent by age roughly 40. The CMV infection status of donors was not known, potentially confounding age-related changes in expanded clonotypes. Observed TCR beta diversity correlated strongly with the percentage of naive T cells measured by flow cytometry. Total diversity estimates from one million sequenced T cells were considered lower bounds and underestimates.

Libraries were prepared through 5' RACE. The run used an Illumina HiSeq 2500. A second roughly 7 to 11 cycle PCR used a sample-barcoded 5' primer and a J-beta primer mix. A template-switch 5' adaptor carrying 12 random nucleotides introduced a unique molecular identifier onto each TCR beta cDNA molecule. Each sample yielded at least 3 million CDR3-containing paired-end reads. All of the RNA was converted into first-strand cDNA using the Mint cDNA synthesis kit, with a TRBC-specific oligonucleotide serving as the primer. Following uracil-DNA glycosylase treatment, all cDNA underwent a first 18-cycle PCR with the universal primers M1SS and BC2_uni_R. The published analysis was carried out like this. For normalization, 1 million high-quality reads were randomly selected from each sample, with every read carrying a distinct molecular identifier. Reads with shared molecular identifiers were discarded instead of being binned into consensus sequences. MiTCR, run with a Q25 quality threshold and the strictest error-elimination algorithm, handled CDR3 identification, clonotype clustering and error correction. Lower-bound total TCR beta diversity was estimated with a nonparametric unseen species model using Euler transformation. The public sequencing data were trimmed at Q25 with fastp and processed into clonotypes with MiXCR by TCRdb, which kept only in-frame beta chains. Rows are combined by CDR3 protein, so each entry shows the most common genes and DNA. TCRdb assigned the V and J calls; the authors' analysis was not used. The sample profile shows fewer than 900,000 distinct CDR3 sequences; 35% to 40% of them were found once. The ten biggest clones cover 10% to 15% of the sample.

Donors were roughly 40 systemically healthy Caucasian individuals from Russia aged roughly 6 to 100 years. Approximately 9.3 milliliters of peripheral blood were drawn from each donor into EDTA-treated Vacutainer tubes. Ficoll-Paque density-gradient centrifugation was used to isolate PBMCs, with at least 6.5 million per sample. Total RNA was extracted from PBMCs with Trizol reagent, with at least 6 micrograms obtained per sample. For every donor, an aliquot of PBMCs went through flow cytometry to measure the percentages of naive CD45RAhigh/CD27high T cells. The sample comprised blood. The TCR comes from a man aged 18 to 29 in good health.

The DNA sequence is TGTGCCAGCGGGAGGACCTTTCAAGAGACCCAGTACTTC. It encodes CASGRTFQETQYF. The chain employs TRBV6-6 and TRBJ2-5, with a weak D call of TRBD2 (6 bases match). The germline V gene (reference sequence) provides CDR1 MNHNY and CDR2 SVGAGI. The CDR3 contains 13 residues, cysteine and phenylalanine counted. The kept DNA is CDR3 alone, 39 bases in frame from the first base. V was cut back by 8 bases and J by 2 bases, leaving a gap of 12 bases between them.